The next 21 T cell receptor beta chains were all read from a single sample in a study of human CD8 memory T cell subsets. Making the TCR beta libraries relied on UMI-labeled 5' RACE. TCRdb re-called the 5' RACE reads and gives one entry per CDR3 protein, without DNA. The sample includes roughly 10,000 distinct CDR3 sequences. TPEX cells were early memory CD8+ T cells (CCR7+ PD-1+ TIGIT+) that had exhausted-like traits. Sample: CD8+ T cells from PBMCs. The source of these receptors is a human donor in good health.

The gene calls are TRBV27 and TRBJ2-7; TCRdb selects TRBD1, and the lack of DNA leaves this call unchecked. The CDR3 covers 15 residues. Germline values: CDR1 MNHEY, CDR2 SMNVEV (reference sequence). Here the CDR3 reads CASSTETGGAYEQYF.

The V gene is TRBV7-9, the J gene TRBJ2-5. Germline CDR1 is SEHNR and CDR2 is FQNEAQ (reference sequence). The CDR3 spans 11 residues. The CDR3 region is CASSPSGGQYF.

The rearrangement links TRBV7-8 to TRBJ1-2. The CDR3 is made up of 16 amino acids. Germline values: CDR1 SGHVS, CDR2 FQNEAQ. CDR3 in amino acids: CASSLSRSGPFDGYTF.

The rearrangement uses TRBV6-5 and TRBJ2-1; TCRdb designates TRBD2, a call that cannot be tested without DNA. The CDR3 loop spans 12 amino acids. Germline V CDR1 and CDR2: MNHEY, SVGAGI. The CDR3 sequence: CASGGGDNEQFF.

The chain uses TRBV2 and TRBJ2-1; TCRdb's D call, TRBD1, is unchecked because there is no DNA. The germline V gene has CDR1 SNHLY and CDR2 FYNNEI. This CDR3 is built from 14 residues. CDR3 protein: CASNGAGASNEQFF.

CDR3 in amino acids: CASSPGGARQPQHF. This chain uses TRBV6-2 or TRBV6-3 with TRBJ1-5; TCRdb's D gene call, TRBD1, goes unchecked for lack of DNA. The germline gives CDR1 MNHEY, CDR2 SVGEGT. This CDR3 is 14 amino acids long.

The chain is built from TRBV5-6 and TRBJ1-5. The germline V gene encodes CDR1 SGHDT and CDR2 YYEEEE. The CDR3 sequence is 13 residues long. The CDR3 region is CASSRGGYQPQHF.

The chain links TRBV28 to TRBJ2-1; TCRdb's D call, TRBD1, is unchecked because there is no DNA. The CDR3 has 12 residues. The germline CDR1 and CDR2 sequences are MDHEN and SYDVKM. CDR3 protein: CASSPTGNEQFF.

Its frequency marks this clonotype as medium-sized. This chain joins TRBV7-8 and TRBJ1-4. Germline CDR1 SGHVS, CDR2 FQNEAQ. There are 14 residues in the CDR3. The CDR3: CASSLVRPNEKLFF.

CDR3 loop: CASSSLGGLYEQYF. The chain joins TRBV11-2 to TRBJ2-7; without DNA, the TCRdb call of TRBD1 cannot be checked. Germline CDR1 and CDR2: SGHAT and FQNNGV. This CDR3 is 14 amino acids long. Combining the CDR3 with reference TRBV11-2 and TRBJ2-7 gives the whole variable domain EAGVAQSPRYKIIEKRQSVAFWCNPISGHATLYWYQQILGQGPKLLIQFQNNGVVDDSQLPKDRFSAERLKGVDSTLKIQPAKLEDSAVYLCASSSLGGLYEQYFGPGTRLTVT.

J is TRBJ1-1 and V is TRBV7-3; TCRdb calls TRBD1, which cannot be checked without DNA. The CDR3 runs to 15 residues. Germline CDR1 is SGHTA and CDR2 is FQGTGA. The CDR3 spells CASSLNQGVNTEAFF.

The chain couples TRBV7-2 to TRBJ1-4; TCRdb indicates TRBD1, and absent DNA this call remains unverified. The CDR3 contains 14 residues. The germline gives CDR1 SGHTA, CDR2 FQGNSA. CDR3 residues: CASTSAGFGEKLFF.

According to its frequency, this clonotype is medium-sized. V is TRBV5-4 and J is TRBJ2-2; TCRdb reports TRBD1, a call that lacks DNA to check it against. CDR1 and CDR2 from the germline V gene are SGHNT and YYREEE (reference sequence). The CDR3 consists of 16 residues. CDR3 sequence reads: CASSFLGQGFTGELFF.

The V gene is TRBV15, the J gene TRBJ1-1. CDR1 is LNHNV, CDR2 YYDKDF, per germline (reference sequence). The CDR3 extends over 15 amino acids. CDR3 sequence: CATSRDEEPNTEAFF.

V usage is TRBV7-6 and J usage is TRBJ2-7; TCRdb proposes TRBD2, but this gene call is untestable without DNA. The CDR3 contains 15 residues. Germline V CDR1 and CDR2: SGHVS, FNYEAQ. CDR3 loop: CASSLEYLAGVEQYF.

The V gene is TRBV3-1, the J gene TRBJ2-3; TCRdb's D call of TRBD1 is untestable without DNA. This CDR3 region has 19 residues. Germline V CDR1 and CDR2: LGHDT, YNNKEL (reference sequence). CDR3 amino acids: CASSQQERTGAILADTQYF.

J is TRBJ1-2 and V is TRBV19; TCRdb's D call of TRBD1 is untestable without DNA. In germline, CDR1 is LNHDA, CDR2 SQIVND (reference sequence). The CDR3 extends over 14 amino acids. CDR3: CASSILGQGVGYTF.

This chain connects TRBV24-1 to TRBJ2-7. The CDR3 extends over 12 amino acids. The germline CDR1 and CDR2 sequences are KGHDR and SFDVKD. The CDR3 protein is CATSGPSYEQYF.

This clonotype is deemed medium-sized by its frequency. The CDR3 reads CASSSGDRGTGELFF. The chain recombines TRBV7-6 with TRBJ2-2; the TCRdb D gene call, TRBD1, has no DNA to confirm it. Germline lookup yields CDR1 SGHVS and CDR2 FNYEAQ. CDR3 length: 15 residues.

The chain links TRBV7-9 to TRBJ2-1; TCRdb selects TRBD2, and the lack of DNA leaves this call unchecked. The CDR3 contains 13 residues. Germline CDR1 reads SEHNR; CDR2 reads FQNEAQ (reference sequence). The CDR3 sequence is CASSLGSGPEQFF.

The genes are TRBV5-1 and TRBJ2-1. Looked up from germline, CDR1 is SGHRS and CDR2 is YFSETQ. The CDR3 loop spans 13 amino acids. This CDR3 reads CASSLEASDEQFF. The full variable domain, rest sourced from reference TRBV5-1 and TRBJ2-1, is KAGVTQTPRYLIKTRGQQVTLSCSPISGHRSVSWYQQTPGQGLQFLFEYFSETQRNKGNFPGRFSGRQFSNSRSEMNVSTLELGDSALYLCASSLEASDEQFFGPGTRLTVL.